This T cell receptor (beta chain) was identified in a study of OX40 agonist ivuxolimab in advanced cancers. Study as a whole: Ivuxolimab, an antibody that agonizes OX40 (CD134), was administered to the patients. The dose-escalation group included hepatocellular carcinoma, melanoma, renal cell carcinoma and head and neck cancer.

Study-wide findings and caveats: Some nonresponders also had low normalized T-cell clonal expansion. At 0.1 to 3.0 mg/kg, clonal expansion of CD4+ and CD8+ blood T cells had occurred by week 6.

There are a few counts of this clone. The antigen is not known. Assay: immunoSEQ multiplex PCR; the TCRdb copy retains only in-frame clones and omits some. This sample yields around 31,000 clones, of which around nine tenths are seen a single time; around 33% belongs to the top ten. There are 14 residues in the CDR3. The germline V gene encodes CDR1 MGHRA and CDR2 YSYEKL. V lost 0 bases to trimming and J lost 11 bases, with 14 bases between them. V is TRBV4-1 and J is TRBJ1-5, with D tentatively TRBD1 (5 bases). The material was CD4+ or CD8+ T cells sorted from blood, obtained in a trial of the OX40 agonist ivuxolimab. This TCR was sampled from an adult with an advanced solid tumor such as melanoma, head and neck, liver or kidney cancer. The DNA of the CDR3 is TGCGCCAGCAGCCAAGACCGGGGCGTTCGGTCCCAGCATTTT. Residues: CASSQDRGVRSQHF.